The rows below give T cell receptor beta chains drawn from one sample of a study of T cells after yellow fever vaccination. TCRdb ran MiXCR on the 5' RACE reads and lists one entry per CDR3 protein. The sample lists about 240,000 distinct CDR3 sequences, 6.9% occurring once. Specimen: CD4+ T cells sorted from PBMCs, collected 15 days after the yellow fever booster vaccination. All receptors come from a man aged 25-45 years who received the YFV17D yellow fever vaccine. Each CDR3 is given with its conserved first and last residue. A D gene is named only where the DNA matches it firmly. Clone size is not always given. Where it is, it says once, few, many or a class for expanded clones.

J gene	V gene	clone size	D gene	CDR3 DNA	CDR3 protein
TRBJ1-2	TRBV10-3	many	TRBD1	TGTGCCATCAGTGAGTCGAGGGACAGCTATGGCTACACCTTC	CAISESRDSYGYTF
TRBJ2-5	TRBV6-2/TRBV6-3	.	.	TGTGCCAGCAGCCCGGCATCAGGAGGAGAGACCCAGTACTTC	CASSPASGGETQYF
TRBJ1-1	TRBV5-1	few	TRBD1	TGCGCCAGCAGCGTCGACAGGGGTGGCACTGAAGCTTTCTTT	CASSVDRGGTEAFF
TRBJ1-2	TRBV14	many	.	TGTGCCAGCAGCCAAGAGCGGCGCGGGCGAGGCTACACCTTC	CASSQERRGRGYTF
TRBJ2-2	TRBV4-3	few	.	TGCGCCAGCAGCCAAGATAGTTTAGCGGCGGGATACACCGGGGAGCTGTTTTTT	CASSQDSLAAGYTGELFF
TRBJ2-7	TRBV3-1	.	.	TGTGCCAGCAGCCATGCCGAGACCTACGAGCAGTACTTC	CASSHAETYEQYF
TRBJ2-5	TRBV28	many	TRBD1	TGTGCCAGCAGTCTACAGGGGGCCCAAGAGACCCAGTACTTC	CASSLQGAQETQYF
TRBJ2-1	TRBV29-1	few	.	TGCAGCTTCCAGGGGGGGCTTTACAATGAGCAGTTCTTC	CSFQGGLYNEQFF
TRBJ1-5	TRBV7-3	many	.	TGTGCCAGCAGCCATCGGGACGGAGATCAGCCCCAGCATTTT	CASSHRDGDQPQHF
TRBJ2-7	TRBV7-2	.	.	TGTGCCAGCAGCCCGCAGCGGGCCTCCGAGCAGTACTTC	CASSPQRASEQYF
TRBJ2-1	TRBV5-6	many	.	TGTGCCAGCAGCTCCCTTACGGTGAATGAGCAGTTCTTC	CASSSLTVNEQFF
TRBJ2-1	TRBV27	few	.	TGTGCCAGCAGAAGGATGGCCGTTGGTGAGCAGTTCTTC	CASRRMAVGEQFF
TRBJ1-1	TRBV18	many	.	TGTGCCAGCTCACCACAGACACTTTCTAACACTGAAGCTTTCTTT	CASSPQTLSNTEAFF
TRBJ2-1	TRBV6-2/TRBV6-3	many	TRBD2	TGTGCCAGCTCTAACCGCCGACTAGCGGACTCCTACAATGAGCAGTTCTTC	CASSNRRLADSYNEQFF
TRBJ2-6	TRBV18	many	.	TGTGCCAGCTCACTGGACAGAACTGGGGCGGTTGGCAACGTCCTGACTTTC	CASSLDRTGAVGNVLTF
TRBJ1-5	TRBV20-1	many	TRBD1	TGCAGTGCATTAACAGGGACAGCCAATCAGCCCCAGCATTTT	CSALTGTANQPQHF
TRBJ1-2	TRBV7-2	.	.	TGTGCCAGCAGCTTGCGGACAGTTGGCTACACCTTC	CASSLRTVGYTF
TRBJ2-1	TRBV6-2/TRBV6-3	many	TRBD2	TGTGCCAGTAGCGGGAGTGGCTATGAGCAGTTCTTC	CASSGSGYEQFF
TRBJ2-7	TRBV20-1	few	TRBD2	TGCAGTGCTAGGACTAGCCTCCTCGAGCAGTACTTC	CSARTSLLEQYF
TRBJ2-5	TRBV7-9	.	TRBD1	TGTGCCAGCAGCTCAACGGGACAGGGTGCTTCCCAGTACTTC	CASSSTGQGASQYF
TRBJ2-4	TRBV12-3/TRBV12-4	many	.	TGTGCCAGCAGTTTATCGACGGGGCAGTACTTC	CASSLSTGQYF
TRBJ2-1	TRBV7-8	.	.	TGTGCCAGCAGCCCCCCAGGGAAGGTTGGGCAGTTCTTC	CASSPPGKVGQFF
TRBJ2-7	TRBV7-9	.	TRBD2	TGTGCCAGCAGCCAAGGGGTAGCGGGCCCGACCTACGAGCAGTACTTC	CASSQGVAGPTYEQYF
TRBJ1-1	TRBV12-3/TRBV12-4	.	TRBD1	TGTGCCAGCAGTACCGACAGGGGACGGAACACTGAAGCTTTCTTT	CASSTDRGRNTEAFF
TRBJ2-2	TRBV7-6	.	.	TGTGCCAGCAGCCGCTGGGTCGGGGGGCTGAACATCGGGGAGCTGTTTTTT	CASSRWVGGLNIGELFF
TRBJ2-7	TRBV14	few	.	TGTGCCAGCAGCCAAGGAACCGGGACTTATTACGAGCAGTACTTC	CASSQGTGTYYEQYF
TRBJ2-1	TRBV7-2	.	.	TGTGCCAGCAGTCTCCGCTGGGCCGCACCGCCTGAGCAGTTCTTC	CASSLRWAAPPEQFF
TRBJ2-1	TRBV20-1	few	.	TGCAGTGCTAGAGGCATCGCGGGCATTCTTAATGAGCAGTTCTTC	CSARGIAGILNEQFF
TRBJ1-6	TRBV5-1	.	.	TGCGCCAGCAAGGAGGACTGGCGACGAAACAGGGATAATTCACCCCTCCACTTT	CASKEDWRRNRDNSPLHF
TRBJ2-1	TRBV7-2	.	.	TGTGCCAGCAGCTTTTTGGGAGGCGTCTTTTACAATGAGCAGTTCTTC	CASSFLGGVFYNEQFF
TRBJ1-5	TRBV15	.	.	TGTGCCACCAGCAGAGGGCCCGTGGGCAATCAGCCCCAGCATTTT	CATSRGPVGNQPQHF
TRBJ1-5	TRBV15	many	TRBD1	TGTGCCACCAGCAGAGGAGGGACAGGCAATCAGCCCCAGCATTTT	CATSRGGTGNQPQHF
TRBJ2-5	TRBV6-2/TRBV6-3	.	TRBD2	TGTGCCAGCAGTTCGGTCCCGATCGGGACTAGCGGCGAAGAGACCCAGTACTTC	CASSSVPIGTSGEETQYF
TRBJ2-5	TRBV7-2	many	TRBD1	TGTGCCAGCAGCGCAGGGACAGCCCAAGAGACCCAGTACTTC	CASSAGTAQETQYF
TRBJ1-5	TRBV12-3/TRBV12-4	few	TRBD1	TGTGCCAGCACCAAAACAGGGGGCGGCAATCAGCCCCAGCATTTT	CASTKTGGGNQPQHF
TRBJ2-6	TRBV7-2	.	.	TGTGCCAGCAGCCCCCCCGGGTCTGGGGCCAACGTCCTGACTTTC	CASSPPGSGANVLTF
TRBJ2-1	TRBV10-2	.	TRBD2	TGCGCCATTCGCGGGAGCTCCTACAATGAGCAGTTCTTC	CAIRGSSYNEQFF
TRBJ2-1	TRBV7-8	.	TRBD2	TGTGCCAGCAGCTTAGCGAGGACTAGCGGTCATGAGCACTTCTTC	CASSLARTSGHEHFF
TRBJ2-5	TRBV30	.	.	TGTGCCTGGGTGAGAGGGAAGGGGGAGACCCAGTACTTC	CAWVRGKGETQYF
TRBJ2-7	TRBV7-9	many	TRBD2	TGTGCCAGCAGCTCAATCTGGACTAGCGGATACTACGAGCAGTACTTC	CASSSIWTSGYYEQYF
TRBJ2-5	TRBV6-5	many	TRBD1	TGTGCCAGCAGTTACGCCGGACAGGGCCGCAAGAGAACCCAGTACTTC	CASSYAGQGRKRTQYF
TRBJ2-1	TRBV3-1	.	.	TGTGCCAGCGGGAGGACCGGGACAAAGTACAATGAGCAGTTCTTC	CASGRTGTKYNEQFF
TRBJ2-2	TRBV3-1	few	.	TGTGCCAGCAGCCAAGGACAGGTATACACCGGGGAGCTGTTTTTT	CASSQGQVYTGELFF
TRBJ2-1	TRBV5-5	many	TRBD1	TGTGCCAGCAGCCCCGGAACAGGGGCGGCTGAGCAGTTCTTC	CASSPGTGAAEQFF
TRBJ2-1	TRBV23-1	many	TRBD2	TGCGCCAGCGAGCGGGGGGACTCCTACAATGAGCAGTTCTTC	CASERGDSYNEQFF
TRBJ2-1	TRBV27	many	TRBD1	TGTGCCAGCAGTGTCGACAGGGGTTCCTACAATGAGCAGTTCTTC	CASSVDRGSYNEQFF
TRBJ2-1	TRBV5-1	.	.	TGCGCCAGCAGCTCGGGCAGCCGATTGAATGAGCAGTTCTTC	CASSSGSRLNEQFF
TRBJ1-2	TRBV20-1	many	.	TGCAGTGCTAGGCGAACGACGGGCTACACCTTC	CSARRTTGYTF